This section outlines one T cell receptor (beta chain) sequence together with its context. Clones were sequenced by immunoSEQ multiplex PCR, and TCRdb holds only the in-frame ones, with some missing. The sample consists of approximately 190,000 clones, 86% of them appearing once. The sample is drawn from a study of blood T cell repertoires in COVID-19. The wider study: Two negative PCRs, clearance, or symptom resolution had been documented for recovered Cohort 3 donors.

The CDR3 length is 14 residues. The V and J ends lost 2 bases and 5 bases, in that order; junction bases with no gene match: 4. CDR1 SGHRS and CDR2 YFSETQ come from the germline V gene. The receptor was isolated from a woman aged 40 to 50 in a cohort exposed to, infected with or recovered from COVID-19 (not recorded which). Specimen: PBMCs or T cells enriched from blood (not recorded which). V and J are TRBV5-1 and TRBJ2-1, with 7 bases that match TRBD2. The CDR3 nucleotides read TGCGCCAGCAGCTTTCTAGCGGAAGACAATGAGCAGTTCTTC. Protein sequence: CASSFLAEDNEQFF. Drawing the rest from reference TRBV5-1 and TRBJ2-1, the complete variable domain is KAGVTQTPRYLIKTRGQQVTLSCSPISGHRSVSWYQQTPGQGLQFLFEYFSETQRNKGNFPGRFSGRQFSNSRSEMNVSTLELGDSALYLCASSFLAEDNEQFFGPGTRLTVL.